This T cell receptor beta chain was retrieved from a study of T-cell memory formation after mild COVID-19. Findings of the study overall: Certain responding clones were present in pre-infection memory, suggesting participation of cross-reactive memory. The main location of contracting CD4+ clones was CM and EM, and that of contracting CD8+ clones was EMRA. There was no confirmation that second-wave clones peaking on day 37 were SARS-CoV-2 specific.

After 5'RACE with constant-segment primers, TCR alpha and TCR beta cDNA libraries carrying sample barcodes and UMIs were obtained. TCRdb used MiXCR to reprocess the 5' RACE reads, holding one entry per CDR3 protein. The data hold more than 35,000 distinct CDR3 sequences, with roughly 9.8% observed a single time. Trimming stripped 0 bases from V and 2 bases from J, with 13 bases between. CDR3 size: 15 residues. Germline values: CDR1 DFQATT, CDR2 SNEGSKA (reference sequence). This clonotype was found many times. Its specificity is not known. The sequencing sample was made of PBMCs or a T cell subset sorted from them (not recorded which). The clonotype comes from an adult woman who had mild COVID-19 (a few samples of this study predate the infection). Cell type and time point are not known. This chain links TRBV20-1 with TRBJ2-5; no firm D call. The CDR3 DNA reads as TGCAGTGCTAGAGATCTCCCCACACGACAAGAGACCCAGTACTTC. Amino acids: CSARDLPTRQETQYF.